The 13 T cell receptor beta chains below all came from one sample that was sequenced in a study of T cells in Graves' hyperthyroidism and ophthalmopathy (dated by TCRdb to between 2019 and 2020). To prepare the library, multiplex PCR was applied. Sequenced using an Illumina HiSeq 2000. The TCR beta CDR3 regions were amplified from RNA transcripts. For the first round of RT-PCR on the TCR CDR3, the HTBI primer set was used together with the Qiagen OneStep RT-PCR kit. TCRdb trimmed the raw reads at Q25, called clones with MiXCR and kept productive beta chains. Records with the same CDR3 protein are collapsed into one entry carrying the most frequent genes and DNA. The sample has nearly 750,000 distinct CDR3 sequences on record, under 45% of them singletons. Of the sample, around 31% is held by the ten largest clones. The material sequenced was blood. The receptors were sampled from a woman aged 40-49 years with Graves' hyperthyroidism.

This clonotype was recorded a few times. The rearrangement uses TRBV11-2 and TRBJ2-7, with TRBD2 identical over 7 bases. Germline CDR1 SGHAT, CDR2 FQNNGV. Trimming removed 5 bases from V and 6 bases from J; junction bases left unmatched: 16. The CDR3 spans 16 residues. The CDR3 loop is CASSTQSGLSVFEQYF. DNA for the CDR3: TGTGCCAGCAGCACCCAATCGGGACTATCCGTGTTCGAGCAGTACTTC.

CDR3 sequence reads: CSQVERDNQPQHF. CDR3 nucleotide sequence: TGCAGCCAAGTGGAACGGGACAATCAGCCCCAGCATTTT. V gene TRBV29-1 combines with J gene TRBJ1-5, with D uncertain. Trimming took 8 bases from V and 3 from J, leaving 14 bases between them. CDR1 and CDR2 (germline): SQVTM, ANQGSEA. CDR3 length: 13 amino acids.

The chain couples TRBV20-1 to TRBJ1-2; D remains ambiguous. The CDR3 loop spans 10 amino acids. Germline CDR1 DFQATT, CDR2 SNEGSKA (reference sequence). The germline V and J ends were trimmed by 1 base and 8 bases, with 5 bases remaining between them. The CDR3 loop is CSARAVGYTF. The CDR3, as DNA: TGCAGTGCTAGAGCGGTGGGCTACACCTTC.

This chain connects TRBV12-3 or TRBV12-4 to TRBJ2-7; 9 bases match TRBD1. Trimming took 6 bases from V and 6 from J; bases not matched to a gene: 6. The CDR3 runs to 13 residues. The CDR3 region has the DNA TGTGCCAGCAGCCTAACAGGGGGCGGCGAGCAGTACTTC. Translated, it gives CASSLTGGGEQYF.

This clonotype was found many times. V gene TRBV7-9 combines with J gene TRBJ1-1; D is unresolved. The CDR3 is made up of 16 amino acids. Per germline, CDR1 SEHNR and CDR2 FQNEAQ (reference sequence). V lost 0 bases to trimming and J lost 4 bases, with 15 bases between them. The CDR3 spells CASSLAVGGVRTEAFF. The CDR3 nucleotides read TGTGCCAGCAGCTTAGCGGTTGGTGGAGTCCGCACTGAAGCTTTCTTT.

This clonotype was counted only a few times. The rearrangement joins TRBV24-1 to TRBJ2-5; D may be TRBD2 (5 bases). Per germline, CDR1 KGHDR and CDR2 SFDVKD. Trimming took 4 bases from V and 2 from J, leaving 7 bases between them. This CDR3 is 13 amino acids long. The CDR3 sequence: CATSDGIQETQYF. Here the CDR3 DNA reads TGTGCCACCAGTGACGGGATTCAAGAGACCCAGTACTTC.

The rearrangement links TRBV20-1 to TRBJ1-6; TRBD1 agrees at 11 bases. J was trimmed by 10 bases and V by 5 bases; bases with no gene match: 7. The germline V gene has CDR1 DFQATT and CDR2 SNEGSKA (reference sequence). This CDR3 has 14 amino acids. CDR3 sequence: CSASWGQGESPLHF. CDR3 nucleotides: TGCAGTGCTTCCTGGGGACAGGGGGAATCACCCCTCCACTTT.

The genes are TRBV7-6 and TRBJ2-7; no clear D. Between the trimmed V and J ends, which lost 2 bases and 7 bases, there was a span of 12 bases. The CDR3 runs to 13 residues. Germline V lookup: CDR1 SGHVS, CDR2 FNYEAQ. The CDR3 sequence is CASSLHEGKEQYF. The CDR3 nucleotides read TGTGCCAGCAGCTTACATGAAGGGAAGGAGCAGTACTTC.

This clonotype has more than one count but fewer than ten. V is TRBV10-3 and J is TRBJ1-2; D unclear. Germline V lookup: CDR1 ENHRY, CDR2 SYGVKD. V was shortened by 4 bases and J by 6 bases, with 9 bases between the two germline ends. The CDR3 loop spans 12 amino acids. Here the CDR3 reads CAISGAENGYTF. DNA of the CDR3: TGTGCCATCAGTGGGGCTGAAAATGGCTACACCTTC.

The chain carries TRBV6-2 or TRBV6-3 and TRBJ1-2; D unclear. The CDR3 runs to 15 residues. The V and J ends lost 6 bases and 2 bases respectively, with 16 bases between them. Germline V gives CDR1 MNHEY, CDR2 SVGEGT. CDR3 protein: CASRDLRLRNYGYTF. In DNA, the CDR3 is TGTGCCAGCAGGGACTTGCGCCTCAGGAACTATGGCTACACCTTC.

This rearrangement joins TRBV10-3 to TRBJ2-5; possibly TRBD1 for D (6 bases). V lost 2 bases and J lost 9, with 19 bases in between. Germline V gives CDR1 ENHRY, CDR2 SYGVKD. The CDR3 sequence is 15 residues long. CDR3 in amino acids: CAISEGGRVEQPQYF. Written as DNA, the CDR3 is TGTGCCATCAGTGAGGGGGGCCGAGTTGAACAGCCCCAGTACTTC.

In its sample, this clonotype was seen a few times. The rearrangement links TRBV7-8 to TRBJ1-6; 9 bases agree with TRBD1. The CDR3 spans 21 residues. In germline, CDR1 is SGHVS, CDR2 FQNEAQ. V was pared by 5 bases and J by 0 bases, with 17 bases of the junction left unmatched. The CDR3 spells CASSAINRGRVPNSYNSPLHF. DNA for the CDR3: TGTGCCAGCAGCGCCATAAACAGGGGGCGGGTCCCTAACTCCTATAATTCACCCCTCCACTTT.

V usage is TRBV7-2 and J usage is TRBJ1-1; 7 nucleotides match TRBD1. J gave up 6 bases and V 1 base, and 8 bases lay outside the gene matches. The CDR3 has 15 residues. Germline CDR1 SGHTA, CDR2 FQGNSA. CDR3 region: CASSLDTGEVAEAFF. DNA of the CDR3: TGTGCCAGCAGCTTAGATACAGGGGAAGTGGCTGAAGCTTTCTTT.